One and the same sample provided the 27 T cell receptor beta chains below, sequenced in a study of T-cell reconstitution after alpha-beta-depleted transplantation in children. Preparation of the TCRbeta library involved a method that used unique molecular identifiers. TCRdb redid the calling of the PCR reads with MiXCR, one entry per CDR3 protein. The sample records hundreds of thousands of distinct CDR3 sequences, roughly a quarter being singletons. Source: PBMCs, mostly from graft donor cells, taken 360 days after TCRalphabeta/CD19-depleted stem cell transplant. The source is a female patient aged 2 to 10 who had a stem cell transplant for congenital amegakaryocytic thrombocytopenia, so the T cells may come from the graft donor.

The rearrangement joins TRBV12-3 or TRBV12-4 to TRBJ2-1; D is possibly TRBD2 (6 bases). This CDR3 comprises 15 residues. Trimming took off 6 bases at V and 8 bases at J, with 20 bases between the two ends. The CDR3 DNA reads TGTGCCAGCAGACCTACTAGCCACCTTGGGGATGAGCAGTTCTTC. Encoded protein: CASRPTSHLGDEQFF.

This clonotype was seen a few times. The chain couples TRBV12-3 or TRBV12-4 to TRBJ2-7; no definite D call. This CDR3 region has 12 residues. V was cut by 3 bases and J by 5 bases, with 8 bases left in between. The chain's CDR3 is CASSFLFDEQYF. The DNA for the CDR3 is TGTGCCAGCAGTTTTCTGTTCGACGAGCAGTACTTC.

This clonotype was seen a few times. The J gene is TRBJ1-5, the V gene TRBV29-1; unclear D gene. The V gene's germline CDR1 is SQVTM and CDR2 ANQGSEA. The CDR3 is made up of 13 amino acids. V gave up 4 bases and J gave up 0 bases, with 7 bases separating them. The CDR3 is CSVVGNSNQPQHF. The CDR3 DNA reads TGCAGCGTTGTTGGTAATAGCAATCAGCCCCAGCATTTT.

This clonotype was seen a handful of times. The CDR3 nucleotides are TGTGCCACCAGTGATTTCAGGGGACAGGGACGGGCCGGGGAGCTGTTTTTT. This gives the protein CATSDFRGQGRAGELFF. V is TRBV24-1 and J is TRBJ2-2; TRBD1 matches at 9 bases. Trimming cost V 1 base and J 6 bases; bases outside gene matches: 8. The CDR3 has 17 amino acids. In germline, CDR1 is KGHDR, CDR2 SFDVKD.

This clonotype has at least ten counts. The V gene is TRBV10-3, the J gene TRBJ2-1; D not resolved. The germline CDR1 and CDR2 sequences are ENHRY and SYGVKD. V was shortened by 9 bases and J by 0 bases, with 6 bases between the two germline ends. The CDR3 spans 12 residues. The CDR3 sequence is CAMSSSYNEQFF. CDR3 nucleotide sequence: TGTGCCATGAGCAGCTCCTACAATGAGCAGTTCTTC.

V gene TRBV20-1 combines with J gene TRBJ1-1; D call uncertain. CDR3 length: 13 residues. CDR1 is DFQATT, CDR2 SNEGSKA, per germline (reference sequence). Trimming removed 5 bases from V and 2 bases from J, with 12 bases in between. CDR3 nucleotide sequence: TGCAGTGCTGCCCCCCCAGGTAACACTGAAGCTTTCTTT. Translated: CSAAPPGNTEAFF.

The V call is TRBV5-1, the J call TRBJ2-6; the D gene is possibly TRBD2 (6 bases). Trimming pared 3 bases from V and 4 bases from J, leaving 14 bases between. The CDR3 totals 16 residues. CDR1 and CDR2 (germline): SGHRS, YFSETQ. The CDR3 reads CASSSGTGRGANVLTF. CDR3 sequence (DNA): TGCGCCAGCAGCTCTGGGACTGGTCGAGGGGCCAACGTCCTGACTTTC.

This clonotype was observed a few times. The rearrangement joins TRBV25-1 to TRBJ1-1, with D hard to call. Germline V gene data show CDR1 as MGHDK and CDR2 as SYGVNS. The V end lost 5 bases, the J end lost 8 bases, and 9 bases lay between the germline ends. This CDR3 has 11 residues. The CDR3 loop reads CASSPGEEAFF. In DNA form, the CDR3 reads TGTGCCAGCAGTCCTGGGGAGGAAGCTTTCTTT. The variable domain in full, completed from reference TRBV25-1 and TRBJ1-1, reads EADIYQTPRYLVIGTGKKITLECSQTMGHDKMYWYQQDPGMELHLIHYSYGVNSTEKGDLSSESTVSRIRTEHFPLTLESARPSHTSQYLCASSPGEEAFFGQGTRLTVV.

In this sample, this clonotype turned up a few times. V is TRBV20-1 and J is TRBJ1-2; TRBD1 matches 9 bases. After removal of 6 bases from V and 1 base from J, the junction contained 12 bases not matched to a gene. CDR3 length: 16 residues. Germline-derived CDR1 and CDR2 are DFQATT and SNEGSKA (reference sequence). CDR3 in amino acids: CSAHKGTGMVNYGYTF. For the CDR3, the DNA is TGCAGTGCGCACAAGGGGACAGGGATGGTTAACTATGGCTACACCTTC.

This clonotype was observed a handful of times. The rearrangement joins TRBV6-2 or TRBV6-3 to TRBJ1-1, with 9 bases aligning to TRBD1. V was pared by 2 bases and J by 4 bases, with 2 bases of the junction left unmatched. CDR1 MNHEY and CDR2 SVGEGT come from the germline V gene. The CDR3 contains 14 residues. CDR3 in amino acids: CASSYGTGPTEAFF. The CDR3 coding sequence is TGTGCCAGCAGTTACGGGACAGGGCCCACTGAAGCTTTCTTT.

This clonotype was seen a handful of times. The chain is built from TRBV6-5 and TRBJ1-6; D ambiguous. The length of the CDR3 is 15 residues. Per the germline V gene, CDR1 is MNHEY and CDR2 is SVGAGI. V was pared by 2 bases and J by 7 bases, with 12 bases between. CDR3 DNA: TGTGCCAGCAGTTACGCGTTCCGGGGAAATTCACCCCTCCACTTT. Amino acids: CASSYAFRGNSPLHF.

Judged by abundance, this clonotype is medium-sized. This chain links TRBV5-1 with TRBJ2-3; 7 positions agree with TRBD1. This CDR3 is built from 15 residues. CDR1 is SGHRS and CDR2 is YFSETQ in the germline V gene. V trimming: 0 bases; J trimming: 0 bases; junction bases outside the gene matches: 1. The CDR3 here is CASSLDRGSTDTQYF. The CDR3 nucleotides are TGCGCCAGCAGCTTGGACAGGGGAAGCACAGATACGCAGTATTTT. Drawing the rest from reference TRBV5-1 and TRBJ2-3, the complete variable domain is KAGVTQTPRYLIKTRGQQVTLSCSPISGHRSVSWYQQTPGQGLQFLFEYFSETQRNKGNFPGRFSGRQFSNSRSEMNVSTLELGDSALYLCASSLDRGSTDTQYFGPGTRLTVL.

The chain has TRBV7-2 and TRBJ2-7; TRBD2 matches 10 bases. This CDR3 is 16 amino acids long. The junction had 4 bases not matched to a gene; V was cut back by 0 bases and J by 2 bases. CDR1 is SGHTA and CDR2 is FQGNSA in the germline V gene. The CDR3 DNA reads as TGTGCCAGCAGCTTAGCGGGTCTAGCGGGGGCCTACGAGCAGTACTTC. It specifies CASSLAGLAGAYEQYF.

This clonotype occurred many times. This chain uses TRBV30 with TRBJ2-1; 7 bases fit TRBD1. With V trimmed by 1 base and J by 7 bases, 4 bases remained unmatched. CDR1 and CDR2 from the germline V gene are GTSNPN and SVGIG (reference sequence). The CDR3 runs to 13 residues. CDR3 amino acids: CAWSGRDRNEQFF. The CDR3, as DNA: TGTGCCTGGAGTGGCCGGGACAGAAATGAGCAGTTCTTC.

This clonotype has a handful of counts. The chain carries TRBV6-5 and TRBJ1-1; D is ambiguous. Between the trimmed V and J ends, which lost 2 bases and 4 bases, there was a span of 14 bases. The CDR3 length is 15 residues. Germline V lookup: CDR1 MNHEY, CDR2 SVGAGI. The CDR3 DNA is TGTGCCAGCAGTTACCGTCAAGCTTGGGGCACTGAAGCTTTCTTT. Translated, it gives CASSYRQAWGTEAFF.

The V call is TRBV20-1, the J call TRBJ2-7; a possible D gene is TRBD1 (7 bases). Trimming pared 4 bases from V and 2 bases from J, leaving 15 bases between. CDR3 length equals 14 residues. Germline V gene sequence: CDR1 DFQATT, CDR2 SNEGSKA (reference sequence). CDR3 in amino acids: CSATRQGLTYEQYF. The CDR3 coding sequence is TGCAGTGCTACCCGACAGGGACTTACCTACGAGCAGTACTTC.

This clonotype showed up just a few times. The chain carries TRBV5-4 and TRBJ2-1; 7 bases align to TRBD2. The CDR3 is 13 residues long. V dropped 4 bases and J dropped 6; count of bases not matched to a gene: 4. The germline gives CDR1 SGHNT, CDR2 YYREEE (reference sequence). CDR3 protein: CASSQGGFNEQFF. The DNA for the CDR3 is TGTGCCAGCAGCCAGGGAGGGTTCAATGAGCAGTTCTTC.

CDR3 sequence: CASTRTNKRTEAFF. CDR3 bases: TGTGCCAGCACCAGGACAAACAAGAGGACTGAAGCTTTCTTT. The rearrangement joins TRBV28 to TRBJ1-1; a weak D match, TRBD1 (5 bases). The CDR3 sequence is 14 residues long. The V end lost 7 bases, the J end lost 5 bases, and 17 bases lay between the germline ends. The germline V gene has CDR1 MDHEN and CDR2 SYDVKM.

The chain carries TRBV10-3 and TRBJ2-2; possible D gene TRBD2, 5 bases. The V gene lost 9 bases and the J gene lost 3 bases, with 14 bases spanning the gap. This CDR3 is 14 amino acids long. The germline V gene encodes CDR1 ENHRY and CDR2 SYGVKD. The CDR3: CAIRQEGDTGELFF. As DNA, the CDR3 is TGTGCCATTCGGCAAGAGGGCGACACCGGGGAGCTGTTTTTT.

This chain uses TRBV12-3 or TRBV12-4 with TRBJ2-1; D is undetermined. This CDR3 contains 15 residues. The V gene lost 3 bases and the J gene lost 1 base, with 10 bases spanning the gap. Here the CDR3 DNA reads TGTGCCAGCAGTTTGCGCAAGCCTTCCTACAATGAGCAGTTCTTC. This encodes CASSLRKPSYNEQFF.

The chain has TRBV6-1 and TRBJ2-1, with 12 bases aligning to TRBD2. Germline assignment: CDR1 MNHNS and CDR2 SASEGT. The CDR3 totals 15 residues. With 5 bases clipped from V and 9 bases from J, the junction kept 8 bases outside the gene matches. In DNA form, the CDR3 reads TGTGCCAGCAGTAAGACTAGCGGGGGATTCGCTGAGCAGTTCTTC. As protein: CASSKTSGGFAEQFF.

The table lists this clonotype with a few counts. CDR3 loop: CASSQDSRLVSPGGSYNEQFF. CDR3 DNA: TGCGCCAGCAGCCAAGATAGCAGACTAGTTTCGCCCGGCGGGTCCTACAATGAGCAGTTCTTC. The chain is built from TRBV4-1 and TRBJ2-1, with D tentatively TRBD2 (6 bases). This CDR3 contains 21 residues. Germline loops: CDR1 MGHRA, CDR2 YSYEKL. Trimming cost V 0 bases and J 1 base, with 25 bases left between them.

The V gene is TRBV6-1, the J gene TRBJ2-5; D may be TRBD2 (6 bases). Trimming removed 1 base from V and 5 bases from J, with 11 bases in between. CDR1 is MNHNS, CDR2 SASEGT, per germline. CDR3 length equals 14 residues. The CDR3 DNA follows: TGTGCCAGCAGTGAAGGTGCGGGGCTGGAGACCCAGTACTTC. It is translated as CASSEGAGLETQYF.

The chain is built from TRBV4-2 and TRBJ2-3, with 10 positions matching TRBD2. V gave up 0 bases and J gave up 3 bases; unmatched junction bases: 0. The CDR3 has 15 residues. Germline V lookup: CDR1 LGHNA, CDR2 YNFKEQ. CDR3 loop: CASSQELAGTDTQYF. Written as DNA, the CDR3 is TGTGCCAGCAGCCAAGAACTAGCGGGGACAGATACGCAGTATTTT.

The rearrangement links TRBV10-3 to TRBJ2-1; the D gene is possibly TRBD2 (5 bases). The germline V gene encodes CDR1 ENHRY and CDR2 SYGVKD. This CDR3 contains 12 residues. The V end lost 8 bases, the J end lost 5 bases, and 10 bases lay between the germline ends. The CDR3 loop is CAIADGDNEQFF. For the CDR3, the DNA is TGTGCCATCGCGGACGGGGACAATGAGCAGTTCTTC.

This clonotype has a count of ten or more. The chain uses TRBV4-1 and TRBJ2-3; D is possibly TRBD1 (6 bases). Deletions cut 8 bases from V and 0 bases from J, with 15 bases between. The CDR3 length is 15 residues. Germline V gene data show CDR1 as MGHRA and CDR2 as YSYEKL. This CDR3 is CASANSQGSTDTQYF. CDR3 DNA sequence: TGCGCCAGCGCAAATTCGCAGGGGAGCACAGATACGCAGTATTTT.

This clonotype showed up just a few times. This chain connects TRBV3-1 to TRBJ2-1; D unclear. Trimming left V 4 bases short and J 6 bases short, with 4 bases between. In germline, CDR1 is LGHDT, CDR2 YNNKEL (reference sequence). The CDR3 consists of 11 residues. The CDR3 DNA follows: TGTGCCAGCAGCCGGACCAATGAGCAGTTCTTC. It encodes CASSRTNEQFF.